This section outlines one T cell receptor beta chain sequence together with its context. This clonotype has only a few counts. The antigen this receptor binds is unknown. Base qualities are not recorded, but no much larger clone differs from it by a single base. To prepare the library, 5' RACE was applied. For sequencing, an Illumina HiSeq 2500 was employed. A second PCR of roughly 6 to 11 cycles was run with a J-beta primer mix and a sample-barcoded 5' primer. Each TCR beta cDNA molecule received a unique molecular identifier from a template-switch 5' adaptor carrying 12 random nucleotides. At least 2.5 million CDR3-containing paired-end reads were obtained from each sample. First-strand cDNA was synthesized from all RNA with the Mint cDNA synthesis kit, primed by a TRBC-specific oligonucleotide. Following uracil-DNA glycosylase treatment, all cDNA underwent a first 18-cycle PCR with the universal primers M1SS and BC2_uni_R. Turning to the authors' computational methods: Each sample was normalized by randomly selecting 1 million high-quality reads, each carrying a distinct molecular identifier. Instead of being binned into consensus sequences, reads that shared molecular identifiers were thrown out. CDR3 identification, clonotype clustering and error correction used MiTCR with a Q25 quality threshold and the strictest error-elimination algorithm. Lower-bound total TCR beta diversity was estimated with a nonparametric unseen species model using Euler transformation. Using fastp at Q25 and MiXCR, TCRdb reprocessed the public reads and kept productive beta chains. Every CDR3 protein is listed once, alongside the most common genes and DNA of its rows. V and J calls and clone size were set by TCRdb, not the authors. Present in this sample are hundreds of thousands of distinct CDR3 sequences, approximately 53% of which were seen just once. The top ten clones comprise approximately 40% of the sample.

The donors were 40 or so Caucasian individuals from Russia, aged roughly 6 to 100 years, who were systemically healthy. About 10 milliliters of peripheral blood were drawn from each donor into EDTA-treated Vacutainer tubes. PBMCs were isolated by Ficoll-Paque density-gradient centrifugation, with at least 6 million obtained per sample. Trizol reagent was used to extract total RNA from PBMCs, with at least 6 micrograms per sample. For every donor, an aliquot of PBMCs went through flow cytometry to measure the percentages of naive CD45RAhigh/CD27high T cells. The data derive from a study of blood T cells in healthy people across ages (dated by TCRdb to 2013 to 2016). Background on the whole study: In model experiments, template switching captured about one uniquely barcoded TCR beta cDNA molecule for every two T cells. The study measured age-related changes in TCR beta repertoire diversity using deep sequencing normalized with unique cDNA molecular identifiers. The donors were divided into four age groups: young (average around 16 years), middle-aged (approximately 39), aged (62) and long-lived (roughly 82). To avoid experimental bias, donors of different ages were distributed randomly across sequencing lanes. The study analyzed two additional independent replicas of 1 million unique cDNA reads from the same blood draw for two donors, one aged 18 to 29 and one aged 80 or older. The investigation overall reported the following: There was a strong correlation between observed TCR beta diversity and the percentage of naive T cells measured by flow cytometry. Compared with the aged group, the long-lived group had more naive CD4+ T cells, fewer expanded clones and increased TCR diversity, a pattern suggesting age selection. The CMV infection status of donors was not known, potentially confounding age-related changes in expanded clonotypes. Estimates of total diversity based on one million sequenced T cells were regarded as lower bounds and as underestimates. Observed TCR beta diversity per million T cells fell roughly linearly with age, and a significant reduction was already apparent by age about 36. Since profiling was done on bulk unsorted PBMCs, naive and antigen-experienced compartments could not be conclusively compared.

The germline V gene encodes CDR1 SGHTA and CDR2 FQGNSA. At the junction V is shortened by 3 bases and J by 2 bases, with 10 bases in between. The CDR3 has 14 amino acids, counting the end cysteine and phenylalanine. Here the CDR3 DNA is all that survives: 42 bases in frame from base 1. The chain employs TRBV7-2 and TRBJ2-5; no D gene can be assigned with confidence. This receptor was taken from a man older than 75 in good health. The sample taken for sequencing was blood. The bases are TGTGCCAGCAGCTTGGCCCTAGGGCAAGAGACCCAGTACTTC. It translates to CASSLALGQETQYF.